There are a few counts of the clone carrying this T cell receptor (beta chain). Its matching antigen is unknown. This sample is part of a study of CD8+ T cells in alopecia areata. Study in general: Patients received oral tofacitinib, 5 to 10 mg twice daily, for moderate-to-severe alopecia areata.

The germline V gene has CDR1 SNHLY and CDR2 FYNNEI. The CDR3 covers 15 residues. Trimming took 2 bases from V and 3 from J, leaving 11 bases between them. cDNA prepared by RNA extraction and subsequent reverse transcription served as the template for sequencing. Sequenced by immunoSEQ multiplex PCR; TCRdb stores in-frame clones only, minus some. Of 150,000 to 200,000 clones listed, roughly 66% are singletons. Findings and limits, study-wide: Against the mouse data, patients shared TCRs less clearly, possibly for HLA reasons.

This chain uses TRBV2 with TRBJ1-5; D remains ambiguous. The specimen comprised CD8+ T cells sorted from blood, sampled at week 0. The receptor's source is a human donor with alopecia areata. CDR3 loop: CASSELTGPNQPQHF. CDR3 coding DNA: TGTGCCAGCAGTGAATTGACCGGGCCCAATCAGCCCCAGCATTTT.